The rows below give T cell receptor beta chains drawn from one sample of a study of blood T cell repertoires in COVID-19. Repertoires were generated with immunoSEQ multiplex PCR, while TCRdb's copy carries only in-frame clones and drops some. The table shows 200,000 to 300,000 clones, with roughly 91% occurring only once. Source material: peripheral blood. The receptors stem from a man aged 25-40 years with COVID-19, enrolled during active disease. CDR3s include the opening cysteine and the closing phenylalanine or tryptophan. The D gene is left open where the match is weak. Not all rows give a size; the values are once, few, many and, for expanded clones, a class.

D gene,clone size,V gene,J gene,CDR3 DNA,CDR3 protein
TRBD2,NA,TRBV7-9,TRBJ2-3,TGTGCCAGCAGCATCGGGGGGGCTGACACAGATACGCAGTATTTT,CASSIGGADTDTQYF
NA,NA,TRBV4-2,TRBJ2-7,TGTGCCAGCAGCCGCGGGACAGACTCCTACGAGCAGTACTTC,CASSRGTDSYEQYF
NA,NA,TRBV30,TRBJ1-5,TGTGCCTGGAGTGTAAATTGGGACTCAAATAGCAATCAGCCCCAGCATTTT,CAWSVNWDSNSNQPQHF
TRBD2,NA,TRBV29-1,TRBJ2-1,TGCAGCGCCCGAGCCAGACTAGCGCAAAATGAGCAGTTCTTC,CSARARLAQNEQFF
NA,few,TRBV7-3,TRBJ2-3,TGTGCCAGCAGCTCGACGGGGGGCAGGTCAGATACGCAGTATTTT,CASSSTGGRSDTQYF
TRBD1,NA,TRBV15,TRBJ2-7,TGTGCCACCAATATCACGAAGGAAGGACAGGAGGACTACGAGCAGTACTTC,CATNITKEGQEDYEQYF
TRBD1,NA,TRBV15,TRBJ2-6,TGTGCCACCAGCAGAACAGGGGGCACTGGGGCCAACGTCCTGACTTTC,CATSRTGGTGANVLTF
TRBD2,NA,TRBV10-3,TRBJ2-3,TGTGCCATCAGTGACGGGCCGGGGGGGCGTTCAGATACGCAGTATTTT,CAISDGPGGRSDTQYF
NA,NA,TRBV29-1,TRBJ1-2,TGCAGCTCTGTAGGACCCGAGGGCTATGGCTACACCTTC,CSSVGPEGYGYTF
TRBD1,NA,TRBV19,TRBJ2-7,TGTGCCAGTAGTATGGGGCTTGACAGGGGTGCCAGCTCCTACGAGCAGTACTTC,CASSMGLDRGASSYEQYF
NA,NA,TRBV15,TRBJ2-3,TGTGCCACCAGCAGAGACACCCGCTCACGGGGGTGGGATACGCAGTATTTT,CATSRDTRSRGWDTQYF
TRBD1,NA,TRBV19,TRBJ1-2,TGTGCCAGTAGTATTGAGGGGGCGCGGGGCTACACCTTC,CASSIEGARGYTF
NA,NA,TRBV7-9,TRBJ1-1,TGTGCCAGCAGCCCACAGGGTAGAACTGAAGCTTTCTTT,CASSPQGRTEAFF
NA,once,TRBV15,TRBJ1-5,TGTGCCACCAGCAGAGATCCCTGGAGGAGCCTTAGCAATCAGCCCCAGCATTTT,CATSRDPWRSLSNQPQHF
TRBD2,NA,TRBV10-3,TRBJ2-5,TGTGCCATCAGTGCCGGAACTAGCGCTGTAGAGACCCAGTACTTC,CAISAGTSAVETQYF
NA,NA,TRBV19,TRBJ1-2,TGTGCCAGTAGTATGCTGAATTCTATAGGCTACACCTTC,CASSMLNSIGYTF
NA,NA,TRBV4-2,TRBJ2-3,TGTGCCAGCAGCCAAGAGGCCGGGGGAAACACAGATACGCAGTATTTT,CASSQEAGGNTDTQYF
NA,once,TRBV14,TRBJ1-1,TGTGCCAGCAGCCAAGTAGGCAGCAGGGACACTGAAGCTTTCTTT,CASSQVGSRDTEAFF
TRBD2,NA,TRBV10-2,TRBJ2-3,TGCGCCAGCTCCCTAGCGGGGTCAACAGATACGCAGTATTTT,CASSLAGSTDTQYF
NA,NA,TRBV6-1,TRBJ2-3,TGTGCCAGCAGTGAAGCCAACAGGGTGACTGATACGCAGTATTTT,CASSEANRVTDTQYF
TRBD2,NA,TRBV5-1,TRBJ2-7,TGCGCCAGCAGCTTGGTCGGGGGGGAACCTACCTACGAGCAGTACTTC,CASSLVGGEPTYEQYF
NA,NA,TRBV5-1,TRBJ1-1,TGCGCCAGCAGCTCCTCCCTCAGGGGTCGAGCTTTCTTT,CASSSSLRGRAFF
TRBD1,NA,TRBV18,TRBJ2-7,TGTGCCAGCTCAGCGGGACAGGGGACCTACGAGCAGTACTTC,CASSAGQGTYEQYF
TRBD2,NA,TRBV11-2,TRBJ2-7,TGTGCCAGCAGCTTAGGGTGGGAGACTAGCGGCTACGAGCAGTACTTC,CASSLGWETSGYEQYF
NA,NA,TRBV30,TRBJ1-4,TGTGCCTGGAGGCGCGACAGCTATAATGAAAAACTGTTTTTT,CAWRRDSYNEKLFF
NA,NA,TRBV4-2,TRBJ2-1,TGTGCCAGCAGCCCCGAGGGGGACAACCCCTACAATGAGCAGTTCTTC,CASSPEGDNPYNEQFF
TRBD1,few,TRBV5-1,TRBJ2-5,TGCGCCAGCGCTCCAGGGACAGGGGGGTACCAAGAGACCCAGTACTTC,CASAPGTGGYQETQYF
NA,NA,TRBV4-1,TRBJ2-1,TGCGCCAGCAGCCAAGAAATCCGGGTCCAATACAATGAGCAGTTCTTC,CASSQEIRVQYNEQFF
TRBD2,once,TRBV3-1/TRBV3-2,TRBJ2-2,TGTGCCAGCAGCCAAGACCTAGCGGGGCCCGGGGAGCTGTTTTTT,CASSQDLAGPGELFF
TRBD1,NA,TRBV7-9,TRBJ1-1,TGTGCCAGCAGCTTAGTACGCGGGACAGGGGAGGCTTTCTTT,CASSLVRGTGEAFF
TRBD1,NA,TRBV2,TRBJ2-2,TGTGCCACCGAGGTGGACAGGGGACCCACCGGGGAGCTGTTTTTT,CATEVDRGPTGELFF
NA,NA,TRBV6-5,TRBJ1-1,TGTGCCAGCAGTCCACAGGGTCTGGACACTGAAGCTTTCTTT,CASSPQGLDTEAFF
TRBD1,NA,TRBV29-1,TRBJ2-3,TGCAGCGTTGGGACAGGGGGGTTGTCAGATACGCAGTATTTT,CSVGTGGLSDTQYF
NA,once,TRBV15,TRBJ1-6,TGTGCCACCAGCAGAGAGGGCAGTTATAATTCACCCCTCCACTTT,CATSREGSYNSPLHF
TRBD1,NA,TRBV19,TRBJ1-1,TGTGCCAGTAGTATAGGCCTTGGACAGGGTAGAGATGTGAAGGCTTTCTTT,CASSIGLGQGRDVKAFF
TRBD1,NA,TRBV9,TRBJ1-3,TGTGCCAGCAGCGTAGACGGAACAGGGGAAAACACCATATATTTT,CASSVDGTGENTIYF
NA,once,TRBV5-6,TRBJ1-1,TGTGCCAGCAGCTTCGTGGCAGGGTTGAGCACTGAAGCTTTCTTT,CASSFVAGLSTEAFF
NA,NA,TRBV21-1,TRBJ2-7,TGTGCCAGCAGCAAAGATGGACATCAGGGGGTTTACGAGCAGTACTTC,CASSKDGHQGVYEQYF
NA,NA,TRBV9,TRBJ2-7,TGTGCCAGCAGCTCGGGGGATCTCGTGGGTCGGCAATACGAGCAGTACTTC,CASSSGDLVGRQYEQYF
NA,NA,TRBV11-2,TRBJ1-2,TGTGCCAGCAGCTTAGGGGGGGTTGGCGGCTACACCTTC,CASSLGGVGGYTF
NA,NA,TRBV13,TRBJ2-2,TGTGCCAGCAGCTTAGCGACAGTGAACACCGGGGAGCTGTTTTTT,CASSLATVNTGELFF
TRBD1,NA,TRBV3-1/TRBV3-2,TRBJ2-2,TGTGCCAGCAGCCCTGACAGGGCCATTACCGGGGAGCTGTTTTTT,CASSPDRAITGELFF
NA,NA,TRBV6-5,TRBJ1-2,TGTGCCAGCAGCCGAGAGGGGGATGGCTATGGCTACACCTTC,CASSREGDGYGYTF
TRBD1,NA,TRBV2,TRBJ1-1,TGTGCCAGCAGTGAACTGCCAGGGGGGACGAACACTGAAGCTTTCTTT,CASSELPGGTNTEAFF
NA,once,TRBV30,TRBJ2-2,TGTGCCTGGAGTGACGAGGCGGCCGCGAACACCGGGGAGCTGTTTTTT,CAWSDEAAANTGELFF
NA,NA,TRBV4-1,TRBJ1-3,TGCGCCAGCAGCCAGCCCGGGGCTGGAAACACCATATATTTT,CASSQPGAGNTIYF
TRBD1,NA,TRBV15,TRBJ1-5,TGTGCCACCAGCTACGGACAGGGTAGCAATCAGCCCCAGCATTTT,CATSYGQGSNQPQHF
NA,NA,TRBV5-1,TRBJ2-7,TGCGCCAGCAGCAAACCTCTGGACGGGGACTACGAGCAGTACTTC,CASSKPLDGDYEQYF
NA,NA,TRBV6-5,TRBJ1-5,TGTGCCGGGCGGGCTGCCCTCAATCAGCCCCAGCATTTT,CAGRAALNQPQHF
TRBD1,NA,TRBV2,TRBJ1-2,TGTGCCAGCAGACAGGACACAGGGGGTCGGATTGGCTACACCTTC,CASRQDTGGRIGYTF
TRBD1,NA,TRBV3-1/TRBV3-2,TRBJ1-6,TGTGCCAGCAGCCAGAGACAGGGTTCCTATAATTCACCCCTCCACTTT,CASSQRQGSYNSPLHF